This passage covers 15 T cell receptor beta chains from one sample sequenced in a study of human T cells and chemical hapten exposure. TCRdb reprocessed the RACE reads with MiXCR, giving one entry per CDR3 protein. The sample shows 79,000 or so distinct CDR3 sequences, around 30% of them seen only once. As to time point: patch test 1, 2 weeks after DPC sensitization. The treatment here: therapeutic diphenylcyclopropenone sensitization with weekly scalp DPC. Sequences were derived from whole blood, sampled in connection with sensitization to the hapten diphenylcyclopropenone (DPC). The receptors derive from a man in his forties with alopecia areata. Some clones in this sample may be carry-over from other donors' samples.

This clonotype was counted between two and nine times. CDR3 nucleotides: TGTGCCAGCAGCCGCAGTTCGATGCTAGCGGAAGAGACCCAGTACTTC. Residues: CASSRSSMLAEETQYF. The V gene is TRBV7-8, the J gene TRBJ2-5; TRBD2 agrees at 7 bases. This CDR3 region has 16 residues. J was trimmed by 3 bases and V by 5 bases; bases with no gene match: 12. Germline CDR1 SGHVS, CDR2 FQNEAQ.

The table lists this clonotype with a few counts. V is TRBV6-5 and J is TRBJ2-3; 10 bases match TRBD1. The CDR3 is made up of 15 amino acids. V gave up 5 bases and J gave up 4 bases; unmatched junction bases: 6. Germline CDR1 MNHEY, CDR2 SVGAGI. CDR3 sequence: CASSTRTGGSDTQYF. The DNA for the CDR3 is TGTGCCAGCAGTACCAGGACAGGGGGGTCAGATACGCAGTATTTT.

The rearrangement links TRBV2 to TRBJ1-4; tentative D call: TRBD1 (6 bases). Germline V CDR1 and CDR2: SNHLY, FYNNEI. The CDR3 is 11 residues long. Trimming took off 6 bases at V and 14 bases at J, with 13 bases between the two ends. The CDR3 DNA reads TGTGCCAGCAGCACGGCGGGACATCTGTTTTTT. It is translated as CASSTAGHLFF.

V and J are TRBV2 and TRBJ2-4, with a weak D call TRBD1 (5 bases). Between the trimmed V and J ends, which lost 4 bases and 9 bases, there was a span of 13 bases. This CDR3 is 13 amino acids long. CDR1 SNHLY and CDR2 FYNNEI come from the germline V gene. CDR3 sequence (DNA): TGTGCCAGCAGTGTAGGGGTTAGAGGCATTCAGTACTTC. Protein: CASSVGVRGIQYF.

CDR3 sequence reads: CASSLLAGGYEQYF. The DNA of the CDR3 is TGCGCCAGCAGCTTATTAGCGGGAGGCTACGAGCAGTACTTC. The rearrangement uses TRBV5-1 and TRBJ2-7, with TRBD2 identical over 10 bases. The CDR3 runs 14 residues. Germline V gene sequence: CDR1 SGHRS, CDR2 YFSETQ. V gave up 2 bases and J gave up 3 bases; unmatched junction bases: 2.

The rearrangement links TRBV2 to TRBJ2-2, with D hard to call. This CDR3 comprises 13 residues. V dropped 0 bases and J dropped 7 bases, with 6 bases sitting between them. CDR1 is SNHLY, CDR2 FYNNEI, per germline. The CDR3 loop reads CASSEARGGELFF. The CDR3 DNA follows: TGTGCCAGCAGTGAAGCGCGCGGCGGGGAGCTGTTTTTT.

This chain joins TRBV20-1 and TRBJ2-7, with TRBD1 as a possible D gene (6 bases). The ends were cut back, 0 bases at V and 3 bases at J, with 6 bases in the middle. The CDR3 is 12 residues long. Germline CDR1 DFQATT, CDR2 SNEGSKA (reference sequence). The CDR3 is CSAREDSYEQYF. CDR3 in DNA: TGCAGTGCTAGAGAGGACAGCTACGAGCAGTACTTC.

The CDR3 loop is CASSSIGTSAYEQYF. In nucleotides, the CDR3 is TGTGCCAGCAGTTCCATCGGGACTAGTGCCTACGAGCAGTACTTC. The genes are TRBV2 and TRBJ2-7; 8 bases match TRBD2. The germline V gene has CDR1 SNHLY and CDR2 FYNNEI. The CDR3 totals 15 residues. V shed 5 bases, J shed 2 bases, and the junction held 8 bases outside the gene matches.

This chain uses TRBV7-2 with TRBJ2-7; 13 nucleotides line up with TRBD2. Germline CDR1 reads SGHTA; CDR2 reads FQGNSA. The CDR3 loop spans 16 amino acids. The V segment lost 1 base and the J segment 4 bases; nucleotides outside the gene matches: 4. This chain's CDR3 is CASSLGGTSGNYEQYF. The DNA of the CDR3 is TGTGCCAGCAGCTTAGGAGGGACTAGCGGGAATTACGAGCAGTACTTC.

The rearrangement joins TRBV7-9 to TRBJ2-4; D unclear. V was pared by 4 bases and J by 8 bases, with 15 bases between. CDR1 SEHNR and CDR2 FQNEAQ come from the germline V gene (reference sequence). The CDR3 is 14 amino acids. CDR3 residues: CASSSHSLGDIQYF. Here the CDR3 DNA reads TGTGCCAGCAGCTCCCACAGCCTTGGAGACATTCAGTACTTC.

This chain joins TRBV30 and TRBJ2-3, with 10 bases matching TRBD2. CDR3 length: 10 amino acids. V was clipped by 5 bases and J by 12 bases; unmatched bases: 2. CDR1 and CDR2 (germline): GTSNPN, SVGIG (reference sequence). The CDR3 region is CAWGLAVQYF. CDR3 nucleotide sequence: TGTGCCTGGGGACTAGCGGTACAGTATTTT.

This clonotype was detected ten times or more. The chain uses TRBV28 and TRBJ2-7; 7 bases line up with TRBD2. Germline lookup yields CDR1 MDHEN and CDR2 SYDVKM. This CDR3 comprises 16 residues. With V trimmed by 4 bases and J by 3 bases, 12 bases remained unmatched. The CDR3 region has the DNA TGTGCCAGCAGTTCCACGGGGAGGGGACGGAACTACGAGCAGTACTTC. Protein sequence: CASSSTGRGRNYEQYF.

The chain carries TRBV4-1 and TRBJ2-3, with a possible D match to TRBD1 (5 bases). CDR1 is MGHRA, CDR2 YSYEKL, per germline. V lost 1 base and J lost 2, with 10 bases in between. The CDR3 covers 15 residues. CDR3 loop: CASSQGQSNTDTQYF. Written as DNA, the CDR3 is TGCGCCAGCAGCCAAGGACAGTCAAACACAGATACGCAGTATTTT.

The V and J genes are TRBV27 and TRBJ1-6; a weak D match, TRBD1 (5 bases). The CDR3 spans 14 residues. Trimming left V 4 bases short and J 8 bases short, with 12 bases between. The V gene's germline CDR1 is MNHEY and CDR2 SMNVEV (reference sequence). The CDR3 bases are TGTGCCAGCAGTTCCGACAGAAAGGATTCACCCCTCCACTTT. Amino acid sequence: CASSSDRKDSPLHF.

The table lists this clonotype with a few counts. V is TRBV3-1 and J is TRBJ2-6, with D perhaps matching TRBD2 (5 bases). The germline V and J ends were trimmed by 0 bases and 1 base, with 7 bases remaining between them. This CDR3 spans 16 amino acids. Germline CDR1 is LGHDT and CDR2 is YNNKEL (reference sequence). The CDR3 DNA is TGTGCCAGCAGCCAAGATCCGGGGTCTGGGGCCAACGTCCTGACTTTC. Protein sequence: CASSQDPGSGANVLTF. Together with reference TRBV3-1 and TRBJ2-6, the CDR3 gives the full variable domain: DTAVSQTPKYLVTQMGNDKSIKCEQNLGHDTMYWYKQDSKKFLKIMFSYNNKELIINETVPNRFSPKSPDKAHLNLHINSLELGDSAVYFCASSQDPGSGANVLTFGAGSRLTVL.